This section outlines one T cell receptor (beta chain) sequence together with its context. Profiling relied on immunoSEQ multiplex PCR, and the TCRdb table lists in-frame clones only, not all of them. The table has approximately 760,000 clones, 70% to 90% seen once. V gave up 4 bases and J gave up 3 bases, with 13 bases separating them. CDR3 length: 14 amino acids. Germline V CDR1 and CDR2: SGHVS, FQNEAQ. These data come from a study of shared T cell receptors in the human thymus. The sample was also reused in another study, on human thymus T cells. That source reports: Usage of V and J genes appeared biased in thymic and blood repertoires.

The rearrangement links TRBV7-8 to TRBJ2-7; D call uncertain. The specimen sequenced was thymocytes. This clonotype was obtained from a girl under three years old with a congenital heart defect. Here the CDR3 reads CASSSKKLNYEQYF. CDR3 bases: TGTGCCAGCAGCTCAAAAAAACTGAACTACGAGCAGTACTTC.